One sample yielded the 23 T cell receptor beta chains listed below, sequenced in a study of STAT5B mutations in CD4+ large granular lymphocyte leukemia. The repertoire was sequenced with immunoSEQ multiplex PCR; TCRdb's copy has only in-frame clones and lacks some. The sample lists about 30,000 clones; around 80% were seen once. Sequencing was carried out using CD4+ T cells from blood buffy coats. The source is a human donor in good health.

V is TRBV7-5 and J is TRBJ2-3. TRBV7-5 is a listed pseudogene. There are 12 residues in the CDR3. The CDR3 sequence: CARSKLQGPEGF. DNA of the CDR3: TGTGCCAGAAGCAAACTACAGGGACCGGAGGGTTTT.

This rearrangement joins TRBV5-1 to TRBJ2-1; 7 bases agree with TRBD1. Germline CDR1 SGHRS, CDR2 YFSETQ. The CDR3 has 15 residues. The V and J ends lost 3 bases and 6 bases, in that order; junction bases with no gene match: 9. The CDR3: CASSWLGQAINEQFF. The CDR3 DNA is TGCGCCAGCAGCTGGCTCGGACAGGCTATCAATGAGCAGTTCTTC.

The CDR3 is CASSLALAQTGELFF. The DNA of the CDR3 is TGTGCCAGCAGCTTGGCTCTAGCACAAACCGGGGAGCTGTTTTTT. The chain has TRBV5-4 and TRBJ2-2, with TRBD2 as a possible D gene (5 bases). Germline-derived CDR1 and CDR2 are SGHNT and YYREEE (reference sequence). Between the trimmed V and J ends, which lost 0 bases and 5 bases, there was a span of 11 bases. CDR3 length: 15 amino acids.

The chain is built from TRBV6-1 and TRBJ2-7; 16 bases agree with TRBD2. The junction had 3 bases not matched to a gene; V was cut back by 6 bases and J by 4 bases. Germline V gene sequence: CDR1 MNHNS, CDR2 SASEGT. The CDR3 contains 15 residues. The chain's CDR3 is CASSRGLAGGYEQYF. The DNA for the CDR3 is TGTGCCAGCAGCCGGGGACTAGCGGGAGGGTACGAGCAGTACTTC.

J is TRBJ1-5 and V is TRBV19; D not certain. Per germline, CDR1 LNHDA and CDR2 SQIVND (reference sequence). Trimming shortened V by 8 bases and J by 6 bases, and 11 bases separated the two germline ends. This CDR3 spans 12 amino acids. The CDR3 spells CASRVGPQPQHF. The CDR3 DNA reads as TGTGCCAGTCGTGTTGGTCCTCAGCCCCAGCATTTT.

The chain's CDR3 is CASSDTGITDTQYF. The CDR3 DNA is TGTGCCAGCAGTGATACAGGGATCACAGATACGCAGTATTTT. The rearrangement links TRBV25-1 to TRBJ2-3; D perhaps matches TRBD1 (6 bases). The CDR3 length is 14 residues. Deletions cut 3 bases from V and 2 bases from J, with 9 bases between. Germline assignment: CDR1 MGHDK and CDR2 SYGVNS.

This chain connects TRBV6-1 to TRBJ1-1; 10 nucleotides align to TRBD1. V shed 9 bases, J shed 2 bases, and the junction held 6 bases outside the gene matches. In germline, CDR1 is MNHNS, CDR2 SASEGT. This CDR3 is 14 amino acids long. The CDR3 DNA follows: TGTGCCAGTAAACAGACAGGGGGCAACACTGAAGCTTTCTTT. Protein sequence: CASKQTGGNTEAFF.

This chain connects TRBV7-2 to TRBJ2-1; TRBD1 is a possible D gene (6 bases). V was cut by 3 bases and J by 2 bases, with 11 bases left in between. Germline V gene data show CDR1 as SGHTA and CDR2 as FQGNSA. The CDR3 is 15 amino acids. The CDR3 region is CASSFKQGPYNEQFF. The CDR3 DNA is TGTGCCAGCAGCTTTAAACAGGGCCCCTACAATGAGCAGTTCTTC. The full variable domain, completed using reference TRBV7-2 and TRBJ2-1, is GAGVSQSPSNKVTEKGKDVELRCDPISGHTALYWYRQSLGQGLEFLIYFQGNSAPDKSGLPSDRFSAERTGGSVSTLTIQRTQQEDSAVYLCASSFKQGPYNEQFFGPGTRLTVL.

V usage is TRBV6-4 and J usage is TRBJ1-1; D is uncertain. Trimming removed 4 bases at V and 2 bases at J, with 8 bases between. The CDR3 covers 13 residues. Germline V CDR1 and CDR2: MRHNA, SNTAGT. This CDR3 reads CASSVSINTEAFF. In DNA, the CDR3 is TGTGCCAGCAGTGTCTCCATCAACACTGAAGCTTTCTTT.

J is TRBJ2-7 and V is TRBV6-1; D not resolved. Per the germline V gene, CDR1 is MNHNS and CDR2 is SASEGT. The CDR3 contains 12 residues. Deletions cut 8 bases from V and 6 bases from J, with 14 bases between. The CDR3 is CASYRIGLEQYF. The CDR3 DNA follows: TGTGCCAGCTACCGAATAGGTCTCGAGCAGTACTTC.

The chain carries TRBV19 and TRBJ2-4; a possible D gene is TRBD2 (6 bases). V was clipped by 3 bases and J by 6 bases, with 18 bases between them. Germline CDR1 and CDR2: LNHDA and SQIVND (reference sequence). The CDR3 loop spans 16 amino acids. CDR3 loop: CASSIGQTSQGNIQYF. Written as DNA, the CDR3 is TGTGCCAGTAGTATCGGACAAACTAGCCAAGGAAACATTCAGTACTTC.

The chain has TRBV5-4 and TRBJ2-1; perhaps TRBD2 as D (6 bases). Trimming cost V 1 base and J 6 bases, with 17 bases left between them. Germline CDR1 and CDR2: SGHNT and YYREEE (reference sequence). There are 16 residues in the CDR3. CDR3 DNA: TGTGCCAGCAGCTTGTTGGCGGGACTCCAATTCAATGAGCAGTTCTTC. Translated: CASSLLAGLQFNEQFF.

This chain connects TRBV6-4 to TRBJ1-2; the D is unclear. Germline assignment: CDR1 MRHNA and CDR2 SNTAGT. The CDR3 has 15 amino acids. V lost 4 bases to trimming and J lost 4 bases, with 16 bases between them. The chain's CDR3 is CASSADNALGYGYTF. The CDR3 DNA sequence: TGTGCCAGCAGTGCCGATAATGCCCTCGGCTATGGCTACACCTTC.

This clone was counted once. Here the CDR3 reads CASSGLNYGYTF. The CDR3 bases are TGTGCCAGCAGTGGCCTGAACTATGGCTACACCTTC. V and J are TRBV6-1 and TRBJ1-2; D remains ambiguous. The CDR3 extends over 12 amino acids. V was shortened by 4 bases and J by 2 bases, with 5 bases between the two germline ends. Germline V lookup: CDR1 MNHNS, CDR2 SASEGT.

This clone was counted a few times. The gene calls are TRBV5-1 and TRBJ1-5; no reliable D call. Trimming stripped 0 bases from V and 3 bases from J, with 13 bases between. CDR3 length: 16 amino acids. Germline CDR1 is SGHRS and CDR2 is YFSETQ. This chain's CDR3 is CASSLVAERDNQPQHF. The CDR3 DNA reads TGCGCCAGCAGCTTGGTTGCGGAGAGGGACAATCAGCCCCAGCATTTT.

This sequence joins TRBV5-1 and TRBJ2-3; D not certain. The V end lost 3 bases, the J end lost 2 bases, and 7 bases lay between the germline ends. This CDR3 spans 13 amino acids. The V gene's germline CDR1 is SGHRS and CDR2 YFSETQ. The CDR3 coding sequence is TGCGCCAGCAGCTCTGGCACCACAGATACGCAGTATTTT. The encoded protein is CASSSGTTDTQYF.

This chain connects TRBV11-2 to TRBJ2-7; no definite D call. V lost 3 bases to trimming and J lost 0 bases, with 15 bases between them. The germline CDR1 and CDR2 sequences are SGHAT and FQNNGV. The CDR3 extends over 16 amino acids. The CDR3 spells CASSLSFRRSSYEQYF. The CDR3 nucleotides are TGTGCCAGCAGCTTGTCTTTCAGAAGAAGCTCCTACGAGCAGTACTTC.

The V call is TRBV7-9, the J call TRBJ1-4; 7 positions agree with TRBD1. Germline values: CDR1 SEHNR, CDR2 FQNEAQ (reference sequence). V lost 2 bases and J lost 6; bases outside the gene matches: 3. This CDR3 region has 14 residues. The CDR3 DNA sequence: TGTGCCAGCAGCTTATGGCAGGGGGATGAAAAACTGTTTTTT. Protein: CASSLWQGDEKLFF.

The table lists this clone with a count of one. The rearrangement uses TRBV6-1 and TRBJ2-4; D is possibly TRBD1 or TRBD2 (5 bases each). V was cut by 6 bases and J by 3 bases, with 9 bases left in between. The CDR3 totals 13 residues. Germline V CDR1 and CDR2: MNHNS, SASEGT. CDR3 sequence: CASRGEFKNIQYF. CDR3 coding DNA: TGTGCCAGCAGGGGGGAGTTCAAAAACATTCAGTACTTC.

A single count supports this clone. This CDR3 is CASSDGEQFF. CDR3 nucleotide sequence: TGTGCCAGCAGTGATGGTGAGCAGTTCTTC. The chain has TRBV25-1 and TRBJ2-1; D not certain. V gave up 3 bases and J gave up 9 bases, with 3 bases separating them. CDR3 size: 10 residues. Germline CDR1 MGHDK, CDR2 SYGVNS.

The chain employs TRBV6-5 and TRBJ2-7; 12 nucleotides match TRBD2. V lost 5 bases and J lost 3; bases outside the gene matches: 2. CDR1 and CDR2 (germline): MNHEY, SVGAGI. The CDR3 length is 14 residues. The CDR3 nucleotides are TGTGCCAGCAGTCCGGGACTAGCGGGCTACGAGCAGTACTTC. Protein: CASSPGLAGYEQYF.

The chain has TRBV5-1 and TRBJ2-1, with 11 bases that match TRBD2. The CDR3 is 16 residues long. The V gene end was trimmed by 3 bases and the J gene end by 2 bases; junction bases not matched to a gene: 4. Germline V gives CDR1 SGHRS, CDR2 YFSETQ. The CDR3 loop is CASSSLAGGAYNEQFF. DNA of the CDR3: TGCGCCAGCAGCTCTCTAGCGGGAGGCGCCTACAATGAGCAGTTCTTC.

The J gene is TRBJ2-7, the V gene TRBV5-4, with TRBD2 identical over 13 bases. Germline CDR1 and CDR2: SGHNT and YYREEE (reference sequence). Trimming removed 2 bases from V and 5 bases from J; junction bases left unmatched: 1. The CDR3 spans 14 residues. Written as DNA, the CDR3 is TGTGCCAGCAGCTTAGGACTAGCGGGAGACGAGCAGTACTTC. Protein: CASSLGLAGDEQYF.